The entry that follows covers one TCR beta chain sequence. This clonotype was counted only a few times. Its antigen remains unidentified. It may be a read error: a sequence one base away is much more abundant. This sample is drawn from a study of blood T cells in healthy people across ages (dated by TCRdb to between 2015 and 2016). Regarding the complete study: In model experiments, roughly one uniquely barcoded TCR beta cDNA molecule per two T cells was captured by template switching. To track age-related changes in TCR beta repertoire diversity, the study relied on deep sequencing normalized with unique cDNA molecular identifiers. The donors were divided into four age groups: young (average around 16 years), middle-aged (about 41), aged (about 60) and long-lived (about 80). The study analyzed two additional independent replicas of 1 million unique cDNA reads from the same blood draw for two donors, one aged 18 to 29 and one aged 80 or older. The full study reports these points: Because profiling used bulk unsorted PBMCs, naive and antigen-experienced compartments could not be compared conclusively. Estimates of total diversity based on one million sequenced T cells were considered lower bounds and underestimates. Donor CMV infection status was unknown, potentially confounding age-related changes in expanded clonotypes. Observed TCR beta diversity per million T cells fell roughly linearly with age, and a significant reduction was already apparent by age around 39. There was a strong correlation between observed TCR beta diversity and the percentage of naive T cells measured by flow cytometry. The long-lived group showed more naive CD4+ T cells, fewer expanded clones and increased TCR diversity than the aged group, suggesting age selection.

Receptors were amplified or captured by 5' RACE. The instrument given in TCRdb is Illumina HiSeq 2500. A second PCR of roughly 6 to 12 cycles was run with a J-beta primer mix and a sample-barcoded 5' primer. Each TCR beta cDNA molecule received a unique molecular identifier from a template-switch 5' adaptor carrying 12 random nucleotides. At least 2.5 million CDR3-containing paired-end reads were obtained from each sample. All of the RNA was converted into first-strand cDNA using the Mint cDNA synthesis kit, with a TRBC-specific oligonucleotide serving as the primer. Following uracil-DNA glycosylase treatment, all cDNA underwent a first 18-cycle PCR with the universal primers M1SS and BC2_uni_R. Regarding the original processing steps: Normalization of each sample was performed by random selection of 1 million high-quality reads, each carrying a distinct molecular identifier. Instead of being binned into consensus sequences, reads that shared molecular identifiers were thrown out. MiTCR, with a Q25 quality threshold and the strictest error-elimination algorithm, was used for CDR3 identification, clonotype clustering and error correction. A nonparametric unseen species model with Euler transformation was used to estimate a lower bound on total TCR beta diversity. TCRdb trimmed the raw reads at Q25, called clones with MiXCR and kept productive beta chains. Rows are unified per CDR3 protein, each entry keeping the most common DNA and genes. The V and J calls were determined by TCRdb, not by the authors. The sample table shows some 890,000 distinct CDR3 sequences, and about 28% are seen once. In total, the top ten clones hold about a tenth of the sample.

The germline V gene (reference sequence) gives CDR1 as SSHAT and CDR2 as FNYEAQ. Its CDR3 holds 16 amino acids, cysteine through phenylalanine. Only CDR3 DNA is held: 48 bases, read in frame from base 1. Systemically healthy Caucasian individuals from Russia, over 30 in total and aged roughly 6 to 95 years, were included as donors. About 10 milliliters of peripheral blood were drawn from each donor into EDTA-treated Vacutainer tubes. Ficoll-Paque density-gradient centrifugation was used to isolate PBMCs, with at least 7 million per sample. Trizol reagent was used to extract total RNA from PBMCs, with at least 5.5 micrograms per sample. For every donor, an aliquot of PBMCs went through flow cytometry to measure the percentages of naive CD45RAhigh/CD27high T cells. These data were also reused for a study on T cells of mothers and their children. The second source states: Nine systemically healthy Caucasian individuals served as donors, namely three mothers together with their six children. cDNA synthesis used all of the extracted RNA, with 1.5 ug of RNA in each 15 ul reaction. In the second PCR, the M1S primer added sample barcodes and 2-4 random nucleotides. Over 9 million TCR beta CDR3 reads were obtained for each mother, and approximately 3.2 million reads were obtained for each child. TCR recombination output is similarly shaped by thymic selection in related and unrelated pairs, with a minor effect exerted by inherited differences. Normalized repertoire overlap in related mother-child pairs was always slightly higher than in unrelated mother-child pairs, but the difference was never significant. Persistent microchimeric T cell clones were not detected, at a sensitivity of about 100 clones per million clonotypes. In the study, deep NGS was used to compare the TCR beta repertoires of mothers and children, and features distinguishing related mother-child pairs from unrelated individuals were sought. On average, the children were roughly 11 +/- 4 years old, while the mothers were roughly 36 +/- 4 years old. Libraries were sequenced on Illumina HiSeq 2000 with 100+100 nt paired-end reads after adapter ligation with NEBNext reagents. To prevent cross-contamination, the mother and child libraries were prepared one month apart and sequenced in separate runs. Each donor had between roughly 450,000 and 2,300,000 distinct TCR beta clonotypes identified. Naive TCR beta clonotypes were estimated from low-frequency clonotypes matched to each donor's FACS-determined naive share, without sorting.

The sequenced sample was blood. The TCR originated in a woman aged 40 to 49 in good health. The sequence is built from TRBV7-7 and TRBJ2-4; the junction holds 11 bases that match TRBD1. The CDR3 amino acid sequence is: CASSSLSGTGGDEQYF. The sequenced DNA: TGTGCTAGCAGCTCGTTAAGCGGGACAGGGGGGGATGAGCAGTACTTC.